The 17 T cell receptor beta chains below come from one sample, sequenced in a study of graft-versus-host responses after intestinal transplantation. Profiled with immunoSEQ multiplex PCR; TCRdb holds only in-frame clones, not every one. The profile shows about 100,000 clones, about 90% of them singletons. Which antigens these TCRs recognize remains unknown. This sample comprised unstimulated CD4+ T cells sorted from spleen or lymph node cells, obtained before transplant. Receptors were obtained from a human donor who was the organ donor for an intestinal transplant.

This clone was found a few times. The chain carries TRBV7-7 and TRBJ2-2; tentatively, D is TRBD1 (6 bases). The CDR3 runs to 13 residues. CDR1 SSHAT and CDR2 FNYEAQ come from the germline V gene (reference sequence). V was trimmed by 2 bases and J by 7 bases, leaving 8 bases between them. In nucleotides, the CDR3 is TGTGCCAGCAGCTTACAGGACAGCGGGGAGCTGTTTTTT. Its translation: CASSLQDSGELFF.

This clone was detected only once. CDR3 sequence: CASSLWGVDSPLHF. DNA for the CDR3: TGTGCCAGCAGCTTATGGGGTGTGGATTCACCCCTCCACTTT. This chain uses TRBV7-2 with TRBJ1-6; D ambiguous. The V end lost 2 bases, the J end lost 8 bases, and 10 bases lay between the germline ends. The CDR3 totals 14 residues. Germline V gene lookup returns CDR1 SGHTA and CDR2 FQGNSA.

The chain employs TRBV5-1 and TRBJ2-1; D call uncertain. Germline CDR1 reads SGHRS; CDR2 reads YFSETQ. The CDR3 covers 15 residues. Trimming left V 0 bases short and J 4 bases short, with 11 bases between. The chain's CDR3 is CASSLDLPYYNEQFF. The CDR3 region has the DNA TGCGCCAGCAGCTTGGACCTACCATATTACAATGAGCAGTTCTTC.

As DNA, the CDR3 is TGTGCCAGCAGCTCCCTCCGGGACACTATTCTCTCTGGGGCCAACGTCCTGACTTTC. It encodes CASSSLRDTILSGANVLTF. The chain combines TRBV11-2 with TRBJ2-6, with TRBD1 as a possible D gene (6 bases). The CDR3 is made up of 19 amino acids. CDR1 and CDR2 from the germline V gene are SGHAT and FQNNGV. Trimming shortened V by 4 bases and J by 0 bases, and 19 bases separated the two germline ends. The whole variable domain, filled in from reference TRBV11-2 and TRBJ2-6, reads EAGVAQSPRYKIIEKRQSVAFWCNPISGHATLYWYQQILGQGPKLLIQFQNNGVVDDSQLPKDRFSAERLKGVDSTLKIQPAKLEDSAVYLCASSSLRDTILSGANVLTFGAGSRLTVL.

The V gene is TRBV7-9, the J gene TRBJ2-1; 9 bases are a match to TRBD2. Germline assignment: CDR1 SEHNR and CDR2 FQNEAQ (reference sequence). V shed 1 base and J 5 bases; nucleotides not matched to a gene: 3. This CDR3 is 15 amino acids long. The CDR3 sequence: CASSLGLAGNNEQFF. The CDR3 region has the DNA TGTGCCAGCAGCTTAGGGCTAGCGGGGAACAATGAGCAGTTCTTC.

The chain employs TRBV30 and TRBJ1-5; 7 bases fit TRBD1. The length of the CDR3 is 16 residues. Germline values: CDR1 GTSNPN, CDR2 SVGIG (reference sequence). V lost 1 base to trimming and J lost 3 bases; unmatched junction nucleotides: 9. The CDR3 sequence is CAWSAKGQTLNQPQHF. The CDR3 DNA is TGTGCCTGGAGTGCCAAGGGACAGACTCTCAATCAGCCCCAGCATTTT.

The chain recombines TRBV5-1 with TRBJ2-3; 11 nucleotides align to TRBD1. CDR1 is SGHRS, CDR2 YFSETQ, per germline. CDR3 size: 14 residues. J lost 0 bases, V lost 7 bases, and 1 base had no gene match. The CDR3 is CASGQGASTDTQYF. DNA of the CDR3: TGCGCCAGCGGACAGGGGGCAAGCACAGATACGCAGTATTTT.

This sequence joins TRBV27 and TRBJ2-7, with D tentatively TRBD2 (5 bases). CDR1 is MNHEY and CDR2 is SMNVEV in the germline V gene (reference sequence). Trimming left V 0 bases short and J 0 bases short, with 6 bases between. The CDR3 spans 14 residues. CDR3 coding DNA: TGTGCCAGCAGTTTATCGGGGAGCTCCTACGAGCAGTACTTC. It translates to CASSLSGSSYEQYF.

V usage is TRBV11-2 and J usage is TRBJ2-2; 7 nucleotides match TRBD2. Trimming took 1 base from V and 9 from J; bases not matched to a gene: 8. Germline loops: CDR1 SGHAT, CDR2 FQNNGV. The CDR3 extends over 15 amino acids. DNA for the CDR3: TGTGCCAGCAGCTTAGGCGGGGGAAACCACCGGGAGCTGTTTTTT. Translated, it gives CASSLGGGNHRELFF.

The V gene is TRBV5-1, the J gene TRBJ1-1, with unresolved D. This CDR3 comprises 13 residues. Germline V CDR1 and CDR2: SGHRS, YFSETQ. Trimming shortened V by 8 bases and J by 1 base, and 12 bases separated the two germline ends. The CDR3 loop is CASTPLGNTEAFF. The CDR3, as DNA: TGCGCCAGTACCCCCCTGGGGAACACTGAAGCTTTCTTT.

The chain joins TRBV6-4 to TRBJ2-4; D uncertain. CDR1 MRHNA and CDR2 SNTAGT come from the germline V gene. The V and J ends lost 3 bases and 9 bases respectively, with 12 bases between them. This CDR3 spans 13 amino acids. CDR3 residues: CASSEFAGGIQYF. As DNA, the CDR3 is TGTGCCAGCAGTGAATTCGCAGGTGGCATTCAGTACTTC.

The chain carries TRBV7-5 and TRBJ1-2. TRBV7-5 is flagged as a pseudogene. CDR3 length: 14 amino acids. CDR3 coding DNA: TGTGTCAGAAGCTTACGGGGTCATAGCTATGGCTACACCTTC. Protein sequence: CVRSLRGHSYGYTF.

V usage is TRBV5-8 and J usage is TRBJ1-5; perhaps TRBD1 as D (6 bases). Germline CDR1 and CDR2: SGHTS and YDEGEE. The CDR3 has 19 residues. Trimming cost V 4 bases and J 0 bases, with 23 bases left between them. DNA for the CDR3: TGTGCCAGCAGCGGAAAGGGCAGGGGACTTTTTTATAGCAATCAGCCCCAGCATTTT. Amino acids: CASSGKGRGLFYSNQPQHF.

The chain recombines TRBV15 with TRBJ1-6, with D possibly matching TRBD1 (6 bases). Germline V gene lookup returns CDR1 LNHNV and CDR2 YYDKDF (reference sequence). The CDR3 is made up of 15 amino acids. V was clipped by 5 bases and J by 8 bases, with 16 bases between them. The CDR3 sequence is CATSPLQGRDSPLHF. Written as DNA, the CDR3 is TGTGCCACCAGCCCTTTACAGGGTCGAGATTCACCCCTCCACTTT.

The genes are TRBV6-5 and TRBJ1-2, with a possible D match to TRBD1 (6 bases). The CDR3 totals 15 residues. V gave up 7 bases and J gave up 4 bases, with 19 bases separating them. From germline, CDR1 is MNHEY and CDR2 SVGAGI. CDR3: CASTRGASYPYGYTF. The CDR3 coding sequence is TGTGCCAGCACCCGGGGGGCCTCCTATCCCTATGGCTACACCTTC.

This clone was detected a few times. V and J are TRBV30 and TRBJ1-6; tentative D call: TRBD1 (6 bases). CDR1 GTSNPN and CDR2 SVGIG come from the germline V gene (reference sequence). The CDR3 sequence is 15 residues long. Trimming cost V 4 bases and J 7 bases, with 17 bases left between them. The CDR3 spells CAWTIKGTPNSPLHF. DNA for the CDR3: TGTGCCTGGACCATAAAAGGGACACCAAATTCACCCCTCCACTTT.

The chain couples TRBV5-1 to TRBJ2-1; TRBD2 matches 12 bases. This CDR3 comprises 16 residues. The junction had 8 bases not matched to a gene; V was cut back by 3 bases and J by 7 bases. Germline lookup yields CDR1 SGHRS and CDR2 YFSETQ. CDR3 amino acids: CASSSGLAGGPNEQFF. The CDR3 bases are TGCGCCAGCAGCTCCGGCCTAGCGGGGGGGCCTAATGAGCAGTTCTTC.